Reported below is one TCR beta chain. No antigen is known for it. The sample belongs to a study of cytomegalovirus exposure and HLA in healthy donors. This PCR relied on a set of 60 Vbeta primers and 13 Jbeta primers. Data came from immunoSEQ multiplex PCR; TCRdb stores just in-frame clones and leaves some out. The sample consists of some 65,000 clones, 62% of them appearing once. Study-wide results and caveats: Prior analysis indicated that the majority of TCR beta V segments exhibited productivity approximately 87% or approximately 30% of the time.

The germline gives CDR1 SGDLS, CDR2 YYNGEE. There are 15 residues in the CDR3. Trimming left V 2 bases short and J 6 bases short, with 14 bases between. Sequenced sample: PBMCs. This clonotype originated in a man aged 25 to 40 in good health and CMV-seronegative. V usage is TRBV9 and J usage is TRBJ1-4; D ambiguous. The DNA for the CDR3 is TGTGCCAGCAGCGTGAGTCCTAGAATGGATGAAAAACTGTTTTTT. As protein: CASSVSPRMDEKLFF.